A single sample gave rise to the 27 T cell receptor beta chains below, sequenced in a study of blood T cell repertoires in COVID-19 (dated by TCRdb to 2020 to 2021). The library relied on the immunoSEQ multiplex PCR assay. TCRdb re-hosts the immuneACCESS table, in-frame sequences only. Its copies lack some clones; in the studies checked, an unresolved V gene accounts for under half of them, and the cause for the rest is not known. The sample contains about 280,000 clones, 86% of them found a single time. Around 13% of the sample is held by the ten biggest clonotypes. Material: peripheral blood. The receptors were sampled from a woman in her 70s with COVID-19, enrolled during active disease.

The chain uses TRBV6-6 and TRBJ2-7, with D maybe TRBD2 (5 bases). Trimming removed 6 bases from V and 2 bases from J, with 8 bases in between. CDR1 MNHNY and CDR2 SVGAGI come from the germline V gene (reference sequence). The CDR3 spans 12 residues. CDR3 protein: CASSPGAYEQYF. The CDR3, as DNA: TGTGCCAGCAGCCCCGGGGCCTACGAGCAGTACTTC.

This sequence joins TRBV19 and TRBJ1-4, with D possibly TRBD1 on 6 matching bases. The CDR3 covers 13 residues. Germline V gene lookup returns CDR1 LNHDA and CDR2 SQIVND (reference sequence). V was pared by 6 bases and J by 4 bases, with 9 bases between. CDR3: CASSRGFNEKLFF. The CDR3 DNA reads as TGTGCCAGTAGCAGGGGATTTAATGAAAAACTGTTTTTT.

The chain is built from TRBV24-1 and TRBJ1-2; 7 bases are a match to TRBD1. Germline assignment: CDR1 KGHDR and CDR2 SFDVKD. V shed 3 bases, J shed 2 bases, and the junction held 2 bases outside the gene matches. The CDR3 has 14 residues. DNA for the CDR3: TGTGCCACCAGTGATGGGGACAGAAACTATGGCTACACCTTC. As protein: CATSDGDRNYGYTF.

This chain uses TRBV5-6 with TRBJ1-1, with a tentative D call TRBD1 (6 bases). The germline gives CDR1 SGHDT, CDR2 YYEEEE. The V gene lost 5 bases and the J gene lost 4 bases, with 15 bases spanning the gap. The CDR3 loop spans 14 amino acids. This CDR3 reads CASSPSRGSTEAFF. The CDR3 DNA reads TGTGCCAGCAGTCCGTCCAGGGGTAGCACTGAAGCTTTCTTT.

The rearrangement joins TRBV5-1 to TRBJ2-1; 16 nucleotides align to TRBD2. Germline values: CDR1 SGHRS, CDR2 YFSETQ. This CDR3 region has 16 residues. Trimming cost V 4 bases and J 6 bases; bases outside gene matches: 4. CDR3 amino acids: CASSPGLAGGLNEQFF. The CDR3 DNA is TGCGCCAGCAGCCCGGGACTAGCGGGGGGGCTCAATGAGCAGTTCTTC.

This clone was picked up one time. The chain combines TRBV2 with TRBJ2-4, with TRBD2 identical over 8 bases. The CDR3 totals 16 residues. Germline-derived CDR1 and CDR2 are SNHLY and FYNNEI. V was clipped by 6 bases and J by 0 bases; unmatched bases: 7. CDR3 loop: CASRAPGGGAKNIQYF. Written as DNA, the CDR3 is TGTGCCAGCAGGGCCCCCGGGGGGGGAGCCAAAAACATTCAGTACTTC. Full variable domain (rest looked up from reference TRBV2 and TRBJ2-4): EPEVTQTPSHQVTQMGQEVILRCVPISNHLYFYWYRQILGQKVEFLVSFYNNEISEKSEIFDDQFSVERPDGSNFTLKIRSTKLEDSAMYFCASRAPGGGAKNIQYFGAGTRLSVL.

This chain connects TRBV6-2 or TRBV6-3 to TRBJ2-4, with D possibly matching TRBD1 (7 bases). Germline CDR1 and CDR2: MNHEY and SVGEGT. The ends were cut back, 2 bases at V and 5 bases at J, with 13 bases in the middle. This CDR3 has 15 residues. CDR3 sequence reads: CASSYGQGEENIQYF. CDR3 DNA sequence: TGTGCCAGCAGTTACGGTCAGGGGGAGGAAAACATTCAGTACTTC.

This sequence joins TRBV5-1 and TRBJ2-7; a possible D gene is TRBD1 (6 bases). There are 14 residues in the CDR3. Germline V CDR1 and CDR2: SGHRS, YFSETQ. V gave up 2 bases and J gave up 2 bases, with 11 bases separating them. The CDR3 coding sequence is TGCGCCAGCAGCTTAGGACAGTCTACCTACGAGCAGTACTTC. It is translated as CASSLGQSTYEQYF.

The chain links TRBV30 to TRBJ2-3; 10 positions agree with TRBD1. Germline CDR1 and CDR2: GTSNPN and SVGIG (reference sequence). This CDR3 is 16 amino acids long. The V gene end was trimmed by 7 bases and the J gene end by 3 bases; junction bases not matched to a gene: 13. The CDR3 nucleotides read TGTGCCTACGCCTCTCCGACAGGGGGCAGGACAGATACGCAGTATTTT. As protein: CAYASPTGGRTDTQYF.

The chain combines TRBV18 with TRBJ1-2, with D tentatively TRBD1 (6 bases). V lost 3 bases and J 0 bases, leaving 8 bases between the germline ends. Germline-derived CDR1 and CDR2 are KGHSH and LQKENI. The CDR3 is 14 residues long. The CDR3 loop reads CASSPGQPNYGYTF. The CDR3 DNA reads as TGTGCCAGCTCACCGGGACAACCTAACTATGGCTACACCTTC.

The chain uses TRBV29-1 and TRBJ2-5; tentative D call: TRBD1 (6 bases). V lost 6 bases to trimming and J lost 3 bases, with 8 bases between them. Germline V CDR1 and CDR2: SQVTM, ANQGSEA. The CDR3 consists of 11 residues. The CDR3 loop is CSVHREETQYF. The DNA for the CDR3 is TGCAGCGTCCACAGGGAAGAGACCCAGTACTTC.

V and J are TRBV27 and TRBJ1-1, with 7 nucleotides matching TRBD1. J gave up 5 bases and V 7 bases, and 10 bases lay outside the gene matches. This CDR3 contains 14 residues. Germline-derived CDR1 and CDR2 are MNHEY and SMNVEV (reference sequence). CDR3 in amino acids: CASKPQGDWTEAFF. The CDR3 coding sequence is TGTGCCAGCAAACCCCAGGGGGATTGGACTGAAGCTTTCTTT.

This chain connects TRBV6-5 to TRBJ1-1; D is undetermined. Trimming removed 10 bases from V and 1 base from J, with 7 bases in between. This CDR3 comprises 11 residues. The germline CDR1 and CDR2 sequences are MNHEY and SVGAGI. Here the CDR3 DNA reads TGTGCCATTGCAGGGAACACTGAAGCTTTCTTT. Its protein is CAIAGNTEAFF.

This sequence joins TRBV27 and TRBJ2-7, with TRBD2 as a possible D gene (6 bases). There are 13 residues in the CDR3. Looked up from germline, CDR1 is MNHEY and CDR2 is SMNVEV (reference sequence). V lost 8 bases and J 0 bases, leaving 11 bases between the germline ends. CDR3 loop: CASGPGSSYEQYF. CDR3 sequence (DNA): TGTGCCAGCGGTCCCGGGAGCTCCTACGAGCAGTACTTC.

The chain links TRBV10-3 to TRBJ2-3, with TRBD2 matching over 11 bases. CDR1 and CDR2 from the germline V gene are ENHRY and SYGVKD. The CDR3 has 14 residues. Unmatched junction bases numbered 6, after V lost 7 bases and J lost 6 bases. The CDR3, as DNA: TGTGCCATCAATAGCGGGGGGGCCGGGGATACGCAGTATTTT. It codes for CAINSGGAGDTQYF.

The chain has TRBV5-4 and TRBJ2-3, with 12 bases fitting TRBD1. The CDR3 consists of 17 residues. The V gene end was trimmed by 3 bases and the J gene end by 4 bases; junction bases not matched to a gene: 9. From germline, CDR1 is SGHNT and CDR2 YYREEE (reference sequence). The chain's CDR3 is CASSYPRDRGRADTQYF. In nucleotides, the CDR3 is TGTGCCAGCAGCTACCCCCGGGACAGGGGGCGGGCAGATACGCAGTATTTT. The whole variable domain, filled in from reference TRBV5-4 and TRBJ2-3, reads ETGVTQSPTHLIKTRGQQVTLRCSSQSGHNTVSWYQQALGQGPQFIFQYYREEENGRGNFPPRFSGLQFPNYSSELNVNALELDDSALYLCASSYPRDRGRADTQYFGPGTRLTVL.

The J gene is TRBJ1-1, the V gene TRBV29-1; 10 bases align to TRBD1. Germline CDR1 reads SQVTM; CDR2 reads ANQGSEA. This CDR3 is 13 amino acids long. V was clipped by 7 bases and J by 11 bases; unmatched bases: 13. The DNA of the CDR3 is TGCAGCGCCGGGAAGGACAGGGGGAATGAGGCTTTCTTT. This sequence encodes CSAGKDRGNEAFF.

The V call is TRBV4-3, the J call TRBJ1-1; D is uncertain. Germline CDR1 is LGHNA and CDR2 is YSLEER. The V and J ends lost 0 bases and 0 bases respectively, with 5 bases between them. The CDR3 extends over 14 amino acids. DNA of the CDR3: TGCGCCAGCAGCCAAGAACACATGAACACTGAAGCTTTCTTT. Protein: CASSQEHMNTEAFF.

This clone was seen a single time. The gene calls are TRBV18 and TRBJ2-7, with D perhaps TRBD1 (6 bases). Germline V gives CDR1 KGHSH, CDR2 LQKENI. V gave up 2 bases and J gave up 6 bases, with 11 bases separating them. CDR3 length: 13 residues. Here the CDR3 DNA reads TGTGCCAGCTCACCATCCGGGACAACCGAGCAGTACTTC. This gives the protein CASSPSGTTEQYF.

The chain links TRBV30 to TRBJ1-2, with D unresolved. From germline, CDR1 is GTSNPN and CDR2 SVGIG (reference sequence). V was shortened by 2 bases and J by 5 bases, with 15 bases between the two germline ends. CDR3 length: 14 amino acids. CDR3 DNA sequence: TGTGCCTGGAGTCAAATGACCGCGACTTATGGCTACACCTTC. Translated, it gives CAWSQMTATYGYTF.

This rearrangement joins TRBV5-1 to TRBJ1-3, with D perhaps TRBD1 (6 bases). CDR3 length: 16 residues. Germline CDR1 reads SGHRS; CDR2 reads YFSETQ. V was trimmed by 4 bases and J by 8 bases, leaving 22 bases between them. The CDR3 region has the DNA TGCGCCAGCAGCCTCCTACAGGGTCCGCCGGAGGACACCATATATTTT. Encoded protein: CASSLLQGPPEDTIYF.

The rearrangement links TRBV7-3 to TRBJ2-3; D gene uncertain. The germline CDR1 and CDR2 sequences are SGHTA and FQGTGA. The germline V and J ends were trimmed by 5 bases and 3 bases, with 6 bases remaining between them. The CDR3 consists of 12 residues. The CDR3 protein is CASSTGTDTQYF. The CDR3 region has the DNA TGTGCCAGCAGCACCGGGACAGATACGCAGTATTTT.

J is TRBJ1-2 and V is TRBV5-1; 8 nucleotides agree with TRBD1. The V and J ends lost 4 bases and 4 bases, in that order; junction bases with no gene match: 15. Per the germline V gene, CDR1 is SGHRS and CDR2 is YFSETQ. The CDR3 is 17 residues long. For the CDR3, the DNA is TGCGCCAGCAGCCCTACAATGATCGTTACAGGGGGCTATGGCTACACCTTC. Translated, it gives CASSPTMIVTGGYGYTF.

The CDR3 sequence: CASSPLRGQGTDTQYF. The CDR3 DNA reads TGTGCCAGCTCACCGTTGAGGGGGCAGGGCACAGATACGCAGTATTTT. The chain recombines TRBV18 with TRBJ2-3, with 7 bases identical to TRBD1. There are 16 residues in the CDR3. Germline CDR1 and CDR2: KGHSH and LQKENI. Trimming removed 3 bases from V and 1 base from J; junction bases left unmatched: 7. The full variable domain, completed using reference TRBV18 and TRBJ2-3, is NAGVMQNPRHLVRRRGQEARLRCSPMKGHSHVYWYRQLPEEGLKFMVYLQKENIIDESGMPKERFSAEFPKEGPSILRIQQVVRGDSAAYFCASSPLRGQGTDTQYFGPGTRLTVL.

The chain has TRBV5-6 and TRBJ2-7; D perhaps matches TRBD1 (6 bases). Germline V gene lookup returns CDR1 SGHDT and CDR2 YYEEEE. This CDR3 contains 15 residues. The ends were cut back, 2 bases at V and 1 base at J, with 13 bases in the middle. The CDR3 bases are TGTGCCAGCAGCTTTAAGGGGGTTAGGTCCTACGAGCAGTACTTC. Translated: CASSFKGVRSYEQYF.

The chain is built from TRBV3-1 (or the pseudogene TRBV3-2) and TRBJ2-3, with TRBD1 matching 11 bases. The CDR3 runs to 16 residues. With V trimmed by 1 base and J by 1 base, 1 base remained unmatched. The germline V gene has CDR1 LGHDT and CDR2 YNNKEL (reference sequence). CDR3 sequence (DNA): TGTGCCAGCAGCCAAGGGACAGGGGGCGGCACAGATACGCAGTATTTT. It yields the protein CASSQGTGGGTDTQYF.

The CDR3 DNA follows: TGTGCCAGCAGTCCCCTAGACAGGGGGCGGGAGACCCAGTACTTC. Translated, it gives CASSPLDRGRETQYF. This chain joins TRBV27 and TRBJ2-5; 10 bases line up with TRBD1. After removal of 5 bases from V and 5 bases from J, the junction contained 8 bases not matched to a gene. The CDR3 covers 15 residues. Germline lookup yields CDR1 MNHEY and CDR2 SMNVEV (reference sequence).